These 5 T cell receptor beta chains were all obtained from the same sample, sequenced in a study. The sorted Tregs were CD4+CD25+CD127-/low cells. Using its own MiXCR run on the 5' RACE reads, TCRdb lists one record per CDR3 protein. The data contain 34,000 or so distinct CDR3 sequences, around 27% of them seen just once; the ten biggest clones take up less than 2.5%. The source material was tumor-infiltrating Tregs sorted from the breast tumor. The receptors stem from a female donor with breast cancer.

The gene calls are TRBV6-5 and TRBJ1-5, with TRBD1 identical over 9 bases. This CDR3 is 15 amino acids long. CDR1 and CDR2 (germline): MNHEY, SVGAGI. The V and J ends lost 7 bases and 1 base, in that order; junction bases with no gene match: 5. The CDR3 here is CASKEDRGSNQPQHF. The CDR3 DNA reads TGTGCCAGCAAGGAAGACAGGGGGAGCAATCAGCCCCAGCATTTT.

The CDR3 loop is CASSLGQGEVGYTF. In DNA, the CDR3 is TGTGCCAGCAGCTTGGGACAGGGCGAGGTTGGCTACACCTTC. This chain joins TRBV7-9 and TRBJ1-2, with TRBD1 identical over 9 bases. The length of the CDR3 is 14 residues. The germline V gene has CDR1 SEHNR and CDR2 FQNEAQ (reference sequence). J lost 7 bases, V lost 3 bases, and 6 bases had no gene match. Filled out from reference TRBV7-9 and TRBJ1-2, the complete variable domain reads DTGVSQNPRHKITKRGQNVTFRCDPISEHNRLYWYRQTLGQGPEFLTYFQNEAQLEKSRLLSDRFSAERPKGSFSTLEIQRTEQGDSAMYLCASSLGQGEVGYTFGSGTRLTVV.

Concerning this clonotype itself: This sequence may be a read error, since a much larger clone differs from it by one base. The rearrangement joins TRBV20-1 to TRBJ1-2, with TRBD1 as a possible D gene (5 bases). The CDR3 is made up of 15 amino acids. Germline V CDR1 and CDR2: DFQATT, SNEGSKA (reference sequence). CDR3 amino acids: CGARLGPRGNYGYTF. In nucleotides, the CDR3 is TGCGGTGCTAGGTTAGGGCCTAGGGGAAACTATGGCTACACCTTC.

This clonotype was observed a handful of times. The CDR3, as DNA: TGCAGTGCTGAGATGATAGCGGGTTACAATGAGCAGTTCTTC. It specifies CSAEMIAGYNEQFF. The chain is built from TRBV20-1 and TRBJ2-1, with 7 positions matching TRBD2. Germline V gene lookup returns CDR1 DFQATT and CDR2 SNEGSKA (reference sequence). The CDR3 has 14 residues. The trim removed 5 bases at V and 4 bases at J, leaving 8 bases unmatched.

This rearrangement joins TRBV11-3 to TRBJ1-1; tentatively, D is TRBD1 (6 bases). The germline V gene has CDR1 SGHNT and CDR2 YENEEA. This CDR3 has 14 amino acids. Trimming left V 3 bases short and J 1 base short, with 9 bases between. For the CDR3, the DNA is TGTGCCAGCAGCTTGGACAGCGAGAACACTGAAGCTTTCTTT. This encodes CASSLDSENTEAFF.